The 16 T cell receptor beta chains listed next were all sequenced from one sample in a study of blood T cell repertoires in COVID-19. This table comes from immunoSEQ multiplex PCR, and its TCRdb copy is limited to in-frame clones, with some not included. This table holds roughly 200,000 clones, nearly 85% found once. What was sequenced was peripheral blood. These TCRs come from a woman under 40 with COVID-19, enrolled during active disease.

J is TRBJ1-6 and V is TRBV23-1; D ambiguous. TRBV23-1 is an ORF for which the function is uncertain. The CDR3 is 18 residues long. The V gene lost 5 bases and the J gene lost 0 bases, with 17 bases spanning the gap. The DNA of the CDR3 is TGCGCCAGCAGTAACCTAGTGTCAGAGAGCTCCTATAATTCACCCCTCCACTTT. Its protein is CASSNLVSESSYNSPLHF.

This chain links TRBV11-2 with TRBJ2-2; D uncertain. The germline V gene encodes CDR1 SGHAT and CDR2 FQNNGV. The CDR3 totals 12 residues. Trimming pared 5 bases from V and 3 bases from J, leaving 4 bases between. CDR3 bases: TGTGCCAGCAGCCAGGACACCGGGGAGCTGTTTTTT. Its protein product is CASSQDTGELFF.

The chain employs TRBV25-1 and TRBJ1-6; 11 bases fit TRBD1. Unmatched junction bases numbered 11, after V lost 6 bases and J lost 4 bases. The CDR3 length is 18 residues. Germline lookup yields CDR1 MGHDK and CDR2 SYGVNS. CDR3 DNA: TGTGCCAGCAGCGGACAGGGGGCGGTTAGCCTTTATAATTCACCCCTCCACTTT. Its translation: CASSGQGAVSLYNSPLHF.

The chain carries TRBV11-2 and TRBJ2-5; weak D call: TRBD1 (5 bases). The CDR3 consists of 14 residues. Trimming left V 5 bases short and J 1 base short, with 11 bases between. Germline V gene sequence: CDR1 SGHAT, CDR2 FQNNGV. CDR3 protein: CASSVHRGQETQYF. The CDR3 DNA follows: TGTGCCAGCAGCGTTCATAGGGGCCAAGAGACCCAGTACTTC.

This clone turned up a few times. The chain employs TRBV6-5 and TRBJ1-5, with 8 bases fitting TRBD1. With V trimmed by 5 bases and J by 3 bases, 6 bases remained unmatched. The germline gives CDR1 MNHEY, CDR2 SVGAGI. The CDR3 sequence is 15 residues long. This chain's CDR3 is CASSPGTGYNQPQHF. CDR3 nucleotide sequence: TGTGCCAGCAGTCCCGGGACAGGCTACAATCAGCCCCAGCATTTT.

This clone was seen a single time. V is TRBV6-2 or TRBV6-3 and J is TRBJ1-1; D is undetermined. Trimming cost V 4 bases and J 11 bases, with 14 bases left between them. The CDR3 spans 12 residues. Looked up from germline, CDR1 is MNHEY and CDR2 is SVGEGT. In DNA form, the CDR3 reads TGTGCCAGCAGTTCCCGAAGTACTCGGGCTTTCTTT. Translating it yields CASSSRSTRAFF.

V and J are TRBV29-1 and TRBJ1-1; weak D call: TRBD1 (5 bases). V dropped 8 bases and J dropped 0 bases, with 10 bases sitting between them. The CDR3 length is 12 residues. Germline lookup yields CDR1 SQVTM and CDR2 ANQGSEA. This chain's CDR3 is CSSGLLNTEAFF. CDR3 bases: TGCAGCTCGGGACTTTTGAACACTGAAGCTTTCTTT.

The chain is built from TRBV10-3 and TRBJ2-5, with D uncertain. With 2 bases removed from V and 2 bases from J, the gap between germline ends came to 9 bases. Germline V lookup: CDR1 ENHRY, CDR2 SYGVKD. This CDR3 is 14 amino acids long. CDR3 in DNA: TGTGCCATCAGTGAGCGCGGCACTCAAGAGACCCAGTACTTC. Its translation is CAISERGTQETQYF.

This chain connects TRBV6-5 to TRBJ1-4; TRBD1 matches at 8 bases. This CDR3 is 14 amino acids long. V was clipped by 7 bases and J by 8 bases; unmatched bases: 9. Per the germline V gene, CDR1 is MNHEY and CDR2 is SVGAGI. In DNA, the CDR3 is TGTGCCAGCACTCGACAGGGGCGGGTCGAAAAACTGTTTTTT. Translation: CASTRQGRVEKLFF.

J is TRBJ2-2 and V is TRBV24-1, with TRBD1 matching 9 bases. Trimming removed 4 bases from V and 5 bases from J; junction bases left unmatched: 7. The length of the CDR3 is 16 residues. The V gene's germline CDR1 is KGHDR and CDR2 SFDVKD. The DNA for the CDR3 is TGTGCCACCAGTGACCAAGCACAGGGGGCGACCGGGGAGCTGTTTTTT. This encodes CATSDQAQGATGELFF.

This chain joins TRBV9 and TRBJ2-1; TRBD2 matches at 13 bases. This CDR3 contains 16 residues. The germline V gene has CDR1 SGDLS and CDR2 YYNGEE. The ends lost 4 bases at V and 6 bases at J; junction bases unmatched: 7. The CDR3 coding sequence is TGTGCCAGCAGCCCTCGACTAGCGGGAGGAGGCAATGAGCAGTTCTTC. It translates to CASSPRLAGGGNEQFF. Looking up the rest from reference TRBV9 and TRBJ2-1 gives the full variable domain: DSGVTQTPKHLITATGQRVTLRCSPRSGDLSVYWYQQSLDQGLQFLIQYYNGEERAKGNILERFSAQQFPDLHSELNLSSLELGDSALYFCASSPRLAGGGNEQFFGPGTRLTVL.

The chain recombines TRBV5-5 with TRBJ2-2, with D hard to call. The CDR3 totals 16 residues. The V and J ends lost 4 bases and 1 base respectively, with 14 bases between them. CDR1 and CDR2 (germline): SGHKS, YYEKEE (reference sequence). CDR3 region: CASSGDATLNTGELFF. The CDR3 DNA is TGTGCCAGCAGCGGCGACGCGACACTGAACACCGGGGAGCTGTTTTTT.

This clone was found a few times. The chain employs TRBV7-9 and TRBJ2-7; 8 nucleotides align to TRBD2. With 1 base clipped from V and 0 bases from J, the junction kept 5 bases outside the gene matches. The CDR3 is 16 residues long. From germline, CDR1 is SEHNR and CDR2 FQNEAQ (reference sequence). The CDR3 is CASSLEGGRFSYEQYF. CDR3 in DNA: TGTGCCAGCAGCTTAGAAGGCGGGAGGTTCTCCTACGAGCAGTACTTC. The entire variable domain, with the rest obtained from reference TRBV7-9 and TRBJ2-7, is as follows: DTGVSQNPRHKITKRGQNVTFRCDPISEHNRLYWYRQTLGQGPEFLTYFQNEAQLEKSRLLSDRFSAERPKGSFSTLEIQRTEQGDSAMYLCASSLEGGRFSYEQYFGPGTRLTVT.

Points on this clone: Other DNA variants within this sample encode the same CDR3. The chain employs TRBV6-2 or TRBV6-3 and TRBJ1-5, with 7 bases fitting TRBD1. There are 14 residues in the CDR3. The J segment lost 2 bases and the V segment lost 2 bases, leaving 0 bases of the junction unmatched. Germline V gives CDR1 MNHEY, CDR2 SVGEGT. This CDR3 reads CASSYTGGNQPQHF. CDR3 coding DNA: TGTGCCAGCAGTTACACAGGGGGCAATCAGCCCCAGCATTTT.

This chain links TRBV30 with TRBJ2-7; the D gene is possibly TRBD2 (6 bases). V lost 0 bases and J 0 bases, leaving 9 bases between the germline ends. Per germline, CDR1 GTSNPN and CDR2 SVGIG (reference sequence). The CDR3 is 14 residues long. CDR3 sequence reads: CAWSVPGDSYEQYF. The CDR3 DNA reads TGTGCCTGGAGTGTCCCGGGAGACTCCTACGAGCAGTACTTC. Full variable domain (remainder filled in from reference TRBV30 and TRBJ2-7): SQTIHQWPATLVQPVGSPLSLECTVEGTSNPNLYWYRQAAGRGLQLLFYSVGIGQISSEVPQNLSASRPQDRQFILSSKKLLLSDSGFYLCAWSVPGDSYEQYFGPGTRLTVT.

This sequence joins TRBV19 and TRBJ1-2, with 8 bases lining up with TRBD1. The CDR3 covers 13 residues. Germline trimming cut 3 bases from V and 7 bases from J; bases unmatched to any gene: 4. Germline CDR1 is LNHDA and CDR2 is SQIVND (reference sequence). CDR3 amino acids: CASSIRDRSGYTF. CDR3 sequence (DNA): TGTGCCAGTAGTATCCGGGACAGGAGTGGCTACACCTTC. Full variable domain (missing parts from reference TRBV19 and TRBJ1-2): DGGITQSPKYLFRKEGQNVTLSCEQNLNHDAMYWYRQDPGQGLRLIYYSQIVNDFQKGDIAEGYSVSREKKESFPLTVTSAQKNPTAFYLCASSIRDRSGYTFGSGTRLTVV.